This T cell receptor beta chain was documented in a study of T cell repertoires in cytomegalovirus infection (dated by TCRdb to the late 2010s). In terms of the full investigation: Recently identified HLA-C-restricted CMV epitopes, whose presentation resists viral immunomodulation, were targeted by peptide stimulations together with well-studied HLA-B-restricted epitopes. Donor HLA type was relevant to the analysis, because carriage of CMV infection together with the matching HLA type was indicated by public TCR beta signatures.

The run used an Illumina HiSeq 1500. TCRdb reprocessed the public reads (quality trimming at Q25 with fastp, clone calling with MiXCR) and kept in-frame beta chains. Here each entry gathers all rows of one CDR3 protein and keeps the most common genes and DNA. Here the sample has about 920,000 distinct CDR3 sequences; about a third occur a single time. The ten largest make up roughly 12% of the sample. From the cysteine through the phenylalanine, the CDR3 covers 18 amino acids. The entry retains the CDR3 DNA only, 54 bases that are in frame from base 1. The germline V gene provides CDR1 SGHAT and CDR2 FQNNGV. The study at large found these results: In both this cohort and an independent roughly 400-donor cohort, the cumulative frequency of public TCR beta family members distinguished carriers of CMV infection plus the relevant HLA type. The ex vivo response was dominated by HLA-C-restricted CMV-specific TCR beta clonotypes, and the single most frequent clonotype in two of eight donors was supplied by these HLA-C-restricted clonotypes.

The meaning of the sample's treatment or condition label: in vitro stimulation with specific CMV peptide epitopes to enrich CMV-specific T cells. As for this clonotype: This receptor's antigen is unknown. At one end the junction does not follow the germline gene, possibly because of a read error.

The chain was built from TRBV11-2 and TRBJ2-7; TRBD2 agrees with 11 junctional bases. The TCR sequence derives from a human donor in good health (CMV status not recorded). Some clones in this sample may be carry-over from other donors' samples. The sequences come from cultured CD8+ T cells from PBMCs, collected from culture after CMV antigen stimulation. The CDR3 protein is CANSSGTSGFVISYEQYF. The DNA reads TGTGCCAACAGCTCGGGGACTAGCGGTTTCGTTATCTCCTACGAGCAGTACTTC.